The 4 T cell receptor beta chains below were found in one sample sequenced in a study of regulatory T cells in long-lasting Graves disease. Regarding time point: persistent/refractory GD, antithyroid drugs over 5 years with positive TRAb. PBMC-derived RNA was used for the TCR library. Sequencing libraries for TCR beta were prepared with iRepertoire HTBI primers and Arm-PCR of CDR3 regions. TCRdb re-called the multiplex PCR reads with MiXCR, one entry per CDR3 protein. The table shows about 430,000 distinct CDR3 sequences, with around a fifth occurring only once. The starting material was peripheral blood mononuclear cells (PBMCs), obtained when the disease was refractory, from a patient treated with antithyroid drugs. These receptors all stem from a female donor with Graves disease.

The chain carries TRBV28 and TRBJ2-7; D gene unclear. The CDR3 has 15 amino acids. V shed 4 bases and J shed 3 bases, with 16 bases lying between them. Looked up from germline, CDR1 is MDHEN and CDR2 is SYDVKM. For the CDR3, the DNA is TGTGCCAGCAGTTCGAGAAACAGCGTTTTCTACGAGCAGTACTTC. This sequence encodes CASSSRNSVFYEQYF.

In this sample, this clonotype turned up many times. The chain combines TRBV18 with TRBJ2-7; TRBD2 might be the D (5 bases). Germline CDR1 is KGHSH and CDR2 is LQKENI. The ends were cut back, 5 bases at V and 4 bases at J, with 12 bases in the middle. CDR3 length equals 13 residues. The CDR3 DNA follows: TGTGCCAGCTCAGCGTCCCGGGAATACGAGCAGTACTTC. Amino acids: CASSASREYEQYF.

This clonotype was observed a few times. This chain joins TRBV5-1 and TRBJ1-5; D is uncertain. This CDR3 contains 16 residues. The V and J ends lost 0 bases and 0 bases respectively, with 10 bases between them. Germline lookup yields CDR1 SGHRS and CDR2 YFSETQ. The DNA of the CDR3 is TGCGCCAGCAGCTTGGTTCCGGACTATAGCAATCAGCCCCAGCATTTT. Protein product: CASSLVPDYSNQPQHF.

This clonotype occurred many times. The CDR3 here is CASSLEGSTYEQYF. DNA of the CDR3: TGTGCCAGCAGTTTAGAAGGATCCACCTACGAGCAGTACTTC. This rearrangement joins TRBV28 to TRBJ2-7, with D uncertain. Trimming shortened V by 2 bases and J by 2 bases, and 10 bases separated the two germline ends. Germline CDR1 is MDHEN and CDR2 is SYDVKM. This CDR3 is built from 14 residues.